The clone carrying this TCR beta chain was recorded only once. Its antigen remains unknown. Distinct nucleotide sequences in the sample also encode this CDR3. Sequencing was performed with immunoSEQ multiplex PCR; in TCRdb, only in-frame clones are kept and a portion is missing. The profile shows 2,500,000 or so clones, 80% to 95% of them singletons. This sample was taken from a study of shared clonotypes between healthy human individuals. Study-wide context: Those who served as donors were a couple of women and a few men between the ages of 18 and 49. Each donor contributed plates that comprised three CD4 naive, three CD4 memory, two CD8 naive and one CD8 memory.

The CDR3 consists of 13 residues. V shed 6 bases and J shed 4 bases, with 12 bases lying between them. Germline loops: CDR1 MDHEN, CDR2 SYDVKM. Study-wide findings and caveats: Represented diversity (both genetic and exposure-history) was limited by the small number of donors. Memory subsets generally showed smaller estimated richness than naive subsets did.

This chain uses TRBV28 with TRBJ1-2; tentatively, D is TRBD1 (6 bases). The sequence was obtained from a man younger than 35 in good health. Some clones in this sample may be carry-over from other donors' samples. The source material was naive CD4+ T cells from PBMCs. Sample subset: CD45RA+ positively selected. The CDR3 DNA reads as TGTGCCAGCAGCTCCGGACAGCTCTATGGCTACACCTTC. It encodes CASSSGQLYGYTF.